This TCR beta chain was retrieved from a study of T cell clonotyping in hematopoietic cell transplantation. Produced via immunoSEQ multiplex PCR; TCRdb's table is partial and in-frame only. In the table there are approximately 10,000 clones, 75% to 90% of which are singletons. The specimen was peripheral blood mononuclear cells. The clonotype originates from a human donor who either received an allogeneic hematopoietic cell transplant for a myeloid malignancy or was a related donor (not recorded which). Some clones in this sample may be carry-over from other donors' samples.

The CDR3 region is CASSVEGGRQETQYF. For the CDR3, the DNA is TGTGCCAGCAGCGTTGAAGGGGGGCGGCAAGAGACCCAGTACTTC. J is TRBJ2-5 and V is TRBV9, with D perhaps being TRBD1 or TRBD2 (6 bases each). V lost 2 bases to trimming and J lost 2 bases, with 13 bases between them. The germline V gene encodes CDR1 SGDLS and CDR2 YYNGEE. This CDR3 has 15 residues.